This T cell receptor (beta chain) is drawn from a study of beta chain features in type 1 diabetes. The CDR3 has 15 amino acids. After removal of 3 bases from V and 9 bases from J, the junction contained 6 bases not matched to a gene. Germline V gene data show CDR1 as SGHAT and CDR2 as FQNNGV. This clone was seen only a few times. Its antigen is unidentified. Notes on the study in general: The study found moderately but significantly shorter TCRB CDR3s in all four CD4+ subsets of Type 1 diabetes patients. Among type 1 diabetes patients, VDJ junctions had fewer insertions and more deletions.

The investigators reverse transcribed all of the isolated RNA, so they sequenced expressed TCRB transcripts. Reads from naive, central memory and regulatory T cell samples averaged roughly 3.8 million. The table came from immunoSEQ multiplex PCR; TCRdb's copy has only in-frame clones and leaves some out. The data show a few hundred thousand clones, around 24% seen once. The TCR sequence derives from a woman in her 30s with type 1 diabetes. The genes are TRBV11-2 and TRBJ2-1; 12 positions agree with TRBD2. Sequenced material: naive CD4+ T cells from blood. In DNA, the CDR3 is TGTGCCAGCAGCTTCTCTAGCGGGAGGGTTAGTGAGCAGTTCTTC. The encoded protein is CASSFSSGRVSEQFF.